Below, 23 T cell receptor beta chains from the same sample are listed, as sequenced in a study of breast tumors, draining lymph nodes, adjacent tissues. TCRdb itself ran the multiplex PCR reads through MiXCR, one entry per CDR3 protein. The table lists 200,000 to 250,000 distinct CDR3 sequences, less than 40% of them singletons, with about 3.3% in the top ten. Breast cancer patients provided tissue from their axillary draining lymph nodes. Input material: axillary lymph node tissue. The origin of the receptors is a female donor with breast cancer. Some clones in this sample may be carry-over from other donors' samples.

This clonotype was recorded many times. The chain couples TRBV12-3 or TRBV12-4 to TRBJ1-5, with TRBD1 matching over 7 bases. J lost 6 bases, V lost 0 bases, and 8 bases had no gene match. There are 16 residues in the CDR3. CDR3 DNA sequence: TGTGCCAGCAGTTTAGCAGGGGGCAAAGGTGTTCAGCCCCAGCATTTT. Encoded protein: CASSLAGGKGVQPQHF.

This clonotype has a count of ten or more. V and J are TRBV2 and TRBJ2-3, with 14 bases fitting TRBD2. The CDR3 is 18 amino acids. The ends lost 1 base at V and 0 bases at J; junction bases unmatched: 3. Germline CDR1 SNHLY, CDR2 FYNNEI. The CDR3 loop is CASSEGLAGGYSTDTQYF. The CDR3 DNA sequence: TGTGCCAGCAGTGAAGGACTAGCGGGAGGGTATAGCACAGATACGCAGTATTTT.

This clonotype was counted ten times or more. V and J are TRBV29-1 and TRBJ2-7; D gene unclear. The CDR3 runs 14 residues. V was shortened by 4 bases and J by 0 bases, with 13 bases between the two germline ends. CDR1 is SQVTM, CDR2 ANQGSEA, per germline. CDR3 coding DNA: TGCAGCGTTGTCCTCCCTAGACGCTCCTACGAGCAGTACTTC. It is translated as CSVVLPRRSYEQYF.

Details on this clonotype: This sequence may be a read error, since a much larger clone differs from it by one base. The chain recombines TRBV20-1 with TRBJ1-2; 8 positions match TRBD1. The V gene's germline CDR1 is DFQATT and CDR2 SNEGSKA (reference sequence). The CDR3 is 14 amino acids. J was trimmed by 7 bases and V by 2 bases; bases with no gene match: 9. The CDR3, as DNA: TGCAGTGCTAGAAGCGGGACAGGCCGCTCTGGCTACACCTTC. Protein product: CSARSGTGRSGYTF.

This clonotype was recorded at least ten times. This chain uses TRBV2 with TRBJ2-5, with TRBD2 as a possible D gene (6 bases). CDR3 length: 12 amino acids. Per the germline V gene, CDR1 is SNHLY and CDR2 is FYNNEI. V was cut by 5 bases and J by 5 bases, with 9 bases left in between. In nucleotides, the CDR3 is TGTGCCAGCAGTAGACTAGGCGAGACCCAGTACTTC. Its translation: CASSRLGETQYF.

This clonotype has only a few counts. A read error is possible here, since a much larger clone lies one base away. The rearrangement joins TRBV7-8 to TRBJ1-2; maybe TRBD1 (5 bases). Germline CDR1 is SGHVS and CDR2 is FQNEAQ. This CDR3 has 16 amino acids. The DNA for the CDR3 is TGTGCCAGCAGCTCCAGCTCGGCCGGGGCAAACTATGGCCACACCTTC. It specifies CASSSSSAGANYGHTF.

This clonotype appeared many times. Its ends do not fully match the called genes, so a read error is possible. The genes are TRBV7-3 and TRBJ1-2; tentative D call: TRBD1 (6 bases). CDR3 length equals 15 residues. Germline CDR1 SGHTA, CDR2 FQGTGA. The CDR3 coding sequence is TGTGCCAGCAGCTTGACGCATCAGGGGAACTATGGCTACCCCTTC. Translated: CASSLTHQGNYGYPF.

The sample holds many counts of this clonotype. The chain couples TRBV9 to TRBJ2-2; tentative D call: TRBD2 (5 bases). Germline values: CDR1 SGDLS, CDR2 YYNGEE. V lost 2 bases and J 5 bases, leaving 7 bases between the germline ends. The CDR3 sequence is 13 residues long. The CDR3: CASSVEATGELFF. CDR3 in DNA: TGTGCCAGCAGCGTGGAGGCAACCGGGGAGCTGTTTTTT.

This clonotype has at least ten counts. The V call is TRBV20-1, the J call TRBJ2-1; D might be TRBD1 or TRBD2, each matching 7 bases. V was shortened by 5 bases and J by 8 bases, with 22 bases between the two germline ends. CDR1 is DFQATT and CDR2 is SNEGSKA in the germline V gene (reference sequence). CDR3 length equals 15 residues. The CDR3, as DNA: TGCAGTGCTGCAGGGGGACTACAAAAATCAGATGAGCAGTTCTTC. It is translated as CSAAGGLQKSDEQFF.

In this sample, this clonotype turned up many times. The J gene is TRBJ2-1, the V gene TRBV19; no clear D. V was pared by 3 bases and J by 3 bases, with 12 bases between. From germline, CDR1 is LNHDA and CDR2 SQIVND (reference sequence). This CDR3 is 15 amino acids long. The CDR3: CASSMGPSIYNEQFF. DNA of the CDR3: TGTGCCAGTAGTATGGGCCCCTCGATCTACAATGAGCAGTTCTTC.

Ten or more counts support this clonotype. V gene TRBV5-1 combines with J gene TRBJ2-7; 10 bases fit TRBD1. The J segment lost 0 bases and the V segment lost 2 bases, leaving 11 bases of the junction unmatched. The CDR3 spans 18 residues. Germline CDR1 reads SGHRS; CDR2 reads YFSETQ. In nucleotides, the CDR3 is TGCGCCAGCAGCTTTGGGGACAGGGGCCTCCCTAGCTCCTACGAGCAGTACTTC. Protein sequence: CASSFGDRGLPSSYEQYF.

This rearrangement joins TRBV12-3 or TRBV12-4 to TRBJ2-6; 10 bases fit TRBD1. The CDR3 covers 16 residues. After removal of 8 bases from V and 0 bases from J, the junction contained 4 bases not matched to a gene. The CDR3 loop reads CASLDRGNSGANVLTF. The CDR3 DNA follows: TGTGCCAGCCTGGACAGGGGGAACTCTGGGGCCAACGTCCTGACTTTC.

This clonotype was detected ten times or more. The chain uses TRBV4-3 and TRBJ1-5; no definite D call. This CDR3 has 15 amino acids. Per the germline V gene, CDR1 is LGHNA and CDR2 is YSLEER. V lost 1 base and J 2 bases, leaving 9 bases between the germline ends. The DNA for the CDR3 is TGCGCCAGCAGCCAAGGCCTTTCGGGCAATCAGCCCCAGCATTTT. Amino acid sequence: CASSQGLSGNQPQHF.

The genes are TRBV25-1 and TRBJ1-3; D is possibly TRBD1 (5 bases). The V end lost 4 bases, the J end lost 5 bases, and 15 bases lay between the germline ends. From germline, CDR1 is MGHDK and CDR2 SYGVNS. The CDR3 is 15 amino acids. The CDR3 bases are TGTGCCAGCAGTGCTTTAGACGGGGCCCGAAACACCATATATTTT. Its protein is CASSALDGARNTIYF.

This clonotype was picked up one time. No DNA is shown, since the ends of the CDR3 on it are uncertain; the CDR3 is the one TCRdb lists. The chain joins TRBV5-5 to TRBJ1-1; the listed D gene, TRBD1, was not tested against the DNA. The CDR3 region is 22 residues in length, termini included. Germline CDR1 is SGHKS and CDR2 is YYEKEE (reference sequence). The CDR3 region is CASSFYICSASRTGRGNTEAFF.

V usage is TRBV24-1 and J usage is TRBJ2-1; possibly TRBD2 for D (5 bases). The CDR3 runs to 14 residues. Germline CDR1 reads KGHDR; CDR2 reads SFDVKD. The DNA of the CDR3 is TGTGCTCACCCCGACTACCGCTCCTACAATGAGCAGTTCTTC. It is translated as CAHPDYRSYNEQFF.

This clonotype appeared many times. The chain has TRBV5-8 and TRBJ2-5; the D call may be TRBD1 or TRBD2 (5 bases each). The CDR3 contains 13 residues. The germline CDR1 and CDR2 sequences are SGHTS and YDEGEE. V lost 3 bases, J lost 5 bases, and 11 bases lay in between. The CDR3 DNA follows: TGTGCCAGCAGCTCGGGGACGGGGGAGACCCAGTACTTC. It codes for CASSSGTGETQYF.

This clonotype was observed a handful of times. The junction departs from germline at one end; a sequencing error may be responsible. The chain couples TRBV6-5 to TRBJ1-2; D possibly corresponds to TRBD1 (5 bases). Germline-derived CDR1 and CDR2 are MNHEY and SVGAGI. The CDR3 loop spans 12 amino acids. The CDR3 DNA sequence: TGTACCAGCAGTCGAGCCGGGGGTGGCTACACCTTC. Translated, it gives CTSSRAGGGYTF.

This clonotype was detected many times. This sequence joins TRBV6-4 and TRBJ2-5, with TRBD2 matching over 9 bases. The V and J ends lost 3 bases and 10 bases, in that order; junction bases with no gene match: 15. Germline V gives CDR1 MRHNA, CDR2 SNTAGT. This CDR3 region has 16 residues. For the CDR3, the DNA is TGTGCCAGCAGTGAAGGTAGCGGGAGTAACCGGGGGGTCCAGTACTTC. This gives the protein CASSEGSGSNRGVQYF.

The V call is TRBV5-1, the J call TRBJ1-4; D is unclear. CDR1 is SGHRS and CDR2 is YFSETQ in the germline V gene. Trimming took 1 base from V and 5 from J, leaving 9 bases between them. The CDR3 contains 14 residues. CDR3 DNA: TGCGCCAGCAGCTTGTTGGGCTGGAATGAAAAACTGTTTTTT. Translated, it gives CASSLLGWNEKLFF.

This clonotype was recorded at least ten times. For the CDR3, the DNA is TGTGCCAGCACCGAACGGGGTATCCCCGGGGAGCTGTTTTTT. This translates into CASTERGIPGELFF. The rearrangement links TRBV12-3 or TRBV12-4 to TRBJ2-2; D is possibly TRBD2 (5 bases). The CDR3 has 14 amino acids. The ends were cut back, 7 bases at V and 6 bases at J, with 15 bases in the middle.

The CDR3 sequence: CASSVTRRRGSTDTQYF. Here the CDR3 DNA reads TGTGCCAGCAGCGTTACCAGGAGGCGGGGTAGCACAGATACGCAGTATTTT. The chain combines TRBV9 with TRBJ2-3; D possibly corresponds to TRBD2 (6 bases). From germline, CDR1 is SGDLS and CDR2 YYNGEE. Trimming removed 2 bases from V and 0 bases from J, with 16 bases in between. The CDR3 loop spans 17 amino acids.

The chain recombines TRBV20-1 with TRBJ2-2, with TRBD1 matching over 8 bases. The V gene end was trimmed by 4 bases and the J gene end by 2 bases; junction bases not matched to a gene: 6. The CDR3 runs to 15 residues. The V gene's germline CDR1 is DFQATT and CDR2 SNEGSKA (reference sequence). CDR3 sequence: CSANLGQGNTGELFF. The CDR3, as DNA: TGCAGTGCTAATCTCGGACAGGGAAACACCGGGGAGCTGTTTTTT.